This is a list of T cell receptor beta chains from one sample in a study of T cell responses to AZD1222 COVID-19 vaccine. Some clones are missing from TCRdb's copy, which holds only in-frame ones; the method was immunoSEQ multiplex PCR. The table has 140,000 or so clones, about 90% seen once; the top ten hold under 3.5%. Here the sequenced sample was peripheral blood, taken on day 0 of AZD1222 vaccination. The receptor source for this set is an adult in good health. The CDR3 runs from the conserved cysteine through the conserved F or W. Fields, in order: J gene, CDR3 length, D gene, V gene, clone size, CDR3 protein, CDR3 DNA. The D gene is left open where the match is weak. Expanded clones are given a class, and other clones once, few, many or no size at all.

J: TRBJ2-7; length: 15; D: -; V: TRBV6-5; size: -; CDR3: CASSYSLPGAYEQYF; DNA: TGTGCCAGCAGTTACTCTCTTCCGGGAGCCTACGAGCAGTACTTC
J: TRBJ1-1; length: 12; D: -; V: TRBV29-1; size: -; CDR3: CSVHYMNTEAFF; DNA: TGCAGCGTCCATTACATGAACACTGAAGCTTTCTTT
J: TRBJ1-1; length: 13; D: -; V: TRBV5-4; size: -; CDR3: CASSLLKNTEAFF; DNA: TGTGCCAGCAGCTTACTCAAGAACACTGAAGCTTTCTTT
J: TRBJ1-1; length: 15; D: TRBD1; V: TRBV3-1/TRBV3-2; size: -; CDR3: CASSQGQGGNTEAFF; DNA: TGTGCCAGCAGCCAGGGACAGGGAGGAAACACTGAAGCTTTCTTT
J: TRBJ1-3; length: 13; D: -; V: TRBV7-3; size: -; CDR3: CASSVSFGNTIYF; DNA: TGTGCCAGCAGCGTGTCCTTCGGGAACACCATATATTTT
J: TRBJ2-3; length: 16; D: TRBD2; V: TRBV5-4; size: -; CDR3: CASSLGASGSADTQYF; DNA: TGTGCCAGCAGCTTGGGAGCAAGCGGGAGTGCAGATACGCAGTATTTT
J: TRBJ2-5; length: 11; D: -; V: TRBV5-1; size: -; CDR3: CASSYQETQYF; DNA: TGCGCCAGCAGTTATCAAGAGACCCAGTACTTC
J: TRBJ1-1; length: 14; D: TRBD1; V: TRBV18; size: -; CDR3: CASSPTGDDTEAFF; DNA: TGTGCCAGCTCACCGACAGGGGATGACACTGAAGCTTTCTTT
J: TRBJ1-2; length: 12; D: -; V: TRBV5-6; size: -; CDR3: CASSLATAGYTF; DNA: TGTGCCAGCAGCTTGGCGACAGCTGGCTACACCTTC
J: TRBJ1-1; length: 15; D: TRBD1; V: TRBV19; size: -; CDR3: CASSPRTGRNTEAFF; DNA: TGTGCCAGTAGTCCCAGGACAGGGAGGAACACTGAAGCTTTCTTT
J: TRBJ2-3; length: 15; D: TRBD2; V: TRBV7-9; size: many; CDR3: CASPSGRSSADTQYF; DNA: TGTGCCAGCCCTAGCGGGAGAAGTAGCGCAGATACGCAGTATTTT
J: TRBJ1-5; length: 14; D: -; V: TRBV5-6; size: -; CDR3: CASSLGAQHQPQHF; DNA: TGTGCCAGCAGCTTGGGAGCCCAACATCAGCCCCAGCATTTT
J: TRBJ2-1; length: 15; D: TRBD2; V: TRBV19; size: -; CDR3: CASSISSGSHNEQFF; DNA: TGTGCCAGTAGTATTTCTAGCGGGAGCCACAATGAGCAGTTCTTC
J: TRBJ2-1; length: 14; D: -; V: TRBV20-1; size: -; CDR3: CSASSAGPYNEQFF; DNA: TGCAGTGCCAGTTCCGCTGGGCCCTACAATGAGCAGTTCTTC
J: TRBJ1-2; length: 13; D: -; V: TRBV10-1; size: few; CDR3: CASSESGAYGYTF; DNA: TGCGCCAGCAGTGAGTCGGGGGCCTATGGCTACACCTTC
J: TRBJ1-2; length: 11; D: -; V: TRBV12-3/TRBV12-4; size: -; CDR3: CASSAAAGYTF; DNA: TGTGCCAGCAGTGCGGCGGCGGGCTACACCTTC
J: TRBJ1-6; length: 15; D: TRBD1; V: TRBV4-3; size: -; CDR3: CASSQGGQYNSPLHF; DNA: TGCGCCAGCAGCCAAGGGGGACAGTATAATTCACCCCTCCACTTT
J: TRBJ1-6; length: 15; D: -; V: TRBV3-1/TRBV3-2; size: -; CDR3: CASSQAVTANSPLHF; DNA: TGTGCCAGCAGCCAAGCCGTGACAGCGAATTCACCCCTCCACTTT
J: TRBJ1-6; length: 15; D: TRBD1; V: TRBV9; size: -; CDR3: CASNTGTGLWSPLHF; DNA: TGTGCCAGCAATACCGGGACAGGGCTTTGGTCACCCCTCCACTTT
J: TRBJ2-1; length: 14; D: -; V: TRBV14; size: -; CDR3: CASSQQGGNNEQFF; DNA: TGTGCCAGCAGCCAACAAGGAGGAAACAATGAGCAGTTCTTC
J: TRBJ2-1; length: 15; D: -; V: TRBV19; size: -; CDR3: CASSARLVSYNEQFF; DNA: TGTGCCAGTAGTGCTAGACTAGTCTCCTACAATGAGCAGTTCTTC
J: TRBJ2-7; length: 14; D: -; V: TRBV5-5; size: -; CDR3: CASSLVLGDYEQYF; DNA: TGTGCCAGCAGCTTGGTTCTGGGAGACTACGAGCAGTACTTC
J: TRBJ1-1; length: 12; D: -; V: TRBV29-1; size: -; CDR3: CSIEGSYTEAFF; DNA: TGCAGCATCGAGGGGTCCTACACTGAAGCTTTCTTT
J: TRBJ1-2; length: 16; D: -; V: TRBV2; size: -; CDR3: CASSWAGARGNYGYTF; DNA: TGTGCCAGCAGTTGGGCAGGGGCTAGGGGTAACTATGGCTACACCTTC
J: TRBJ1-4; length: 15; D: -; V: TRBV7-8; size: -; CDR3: CASSLVGDTVEKLFF; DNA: TGTGCCAGCAGCTTAGTAGGGGACACAGTGGAAAAACTGTTTTTT
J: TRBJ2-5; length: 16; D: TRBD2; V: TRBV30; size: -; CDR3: CAWTEKPLAAQETQYF; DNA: TGTGCCTGGACGGAAAAGCCTCTAGCGGCTCAAGAGACCCAGTACTTC
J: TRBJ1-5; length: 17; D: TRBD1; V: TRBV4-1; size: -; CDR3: CASSQGTGTGYNQPQHF; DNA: TGCGCCAGCAGCCAGGGGACCGGGACAGGGTATAATCAGCCCCAGCATTTT
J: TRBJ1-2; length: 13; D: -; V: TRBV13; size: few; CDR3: CASSLQGNYGYTF; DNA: TGTGCCAGCAGCCTACAGGGAAACTATGGCTACACCTTC
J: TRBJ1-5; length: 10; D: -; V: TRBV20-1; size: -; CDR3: CSASNQPQHF; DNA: TGCAGTGCTAGTAATCAGCCCCAGCATTTT
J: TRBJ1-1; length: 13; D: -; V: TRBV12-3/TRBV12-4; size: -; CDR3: CASSFKLNTEAFF; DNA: TGTGCCAGCAGTTTCAAGCTGAACACTGAAGCTTTCTTT
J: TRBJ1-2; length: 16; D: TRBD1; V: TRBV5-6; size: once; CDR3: CASSSIGTGGASGYTF; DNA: TGTGCCAGCAGCTCAATCGGGACAGGGGGCGCGTCTGGCTACACCTTC
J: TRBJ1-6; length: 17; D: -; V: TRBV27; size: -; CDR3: CASSLSGTLSWNSPLHF; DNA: TGTGCCAGCAGTTTATCGGGGACATTATCCTGGAATTCACCCCTCCACTTT
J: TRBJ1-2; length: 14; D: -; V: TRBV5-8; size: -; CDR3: CASSWSGGSYGYTF; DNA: TGTGCCAGCAGCTGGAGTGGAGGTAGCTATGGCTACACCTTC
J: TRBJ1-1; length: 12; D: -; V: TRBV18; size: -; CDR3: CASSADSTEAFF; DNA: TGTGCCAGCTCAGCGGACTCCACTGAAGCTTTCTTT
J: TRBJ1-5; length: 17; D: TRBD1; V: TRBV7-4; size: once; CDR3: CASSSLTGFRGNQPQHF; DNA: TGTGCCAGCAGCTCCTTGACAGGGTTCAGGGGCAATCAGCCCCAGCATTTT
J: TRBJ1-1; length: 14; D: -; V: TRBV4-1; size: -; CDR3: CASSTIGLHVEAFF; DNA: TGCGCCAGCAGCACCATCGGGCTGCACGTTGAAGCTTTCTTT
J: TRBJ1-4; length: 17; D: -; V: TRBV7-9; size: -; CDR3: CASSFGTHGATNEKLFF; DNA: TGTGCCAGCAGCTTCGGGACACACGGTGCAACTAATGAAAAACTGTTTTTT